These T cell receptor beta chains were read from a single sample in a study of CD8+CD57+ T cells in acquired aplastic anemia. MiXCR was run by TCRdb on the reads, yielding one entry per CDR3 protein. This sample has approximately 250,000 distinct CDR3 sequences; around 82% occur once, and the top ten carry 40% to 55%. What was sequenced was sorted CD4+, CD8+, or CD8+CD57+ T cells (not recorded which) from PBMCs. Source of these receptors: a human donor with aplastic anemia. The CDR3 runs from the conserved cysteine through the conserved F or W. The D gene is left open where the match is weak. Clone size appears in some rows only: once, few, many, or a class for an expanded clone.

size,length,J,D,V,DNA,CDR3
-,14,TRBJ2-3,TRBD1,TRBV7-9,TGTGCCAGCAGCTCAGGGGACAGTTCCCCAACACAGTATTTT,CASSSGDSSPTQYF
few,15,TRBJ2-5,TRBD1,TRBV19,TGTGCCAGTAGCTTGGGACAGGGGAATCAAGAGACCCAGTACTTC,CASSLGQGNQETQYF
-,16,TRBJ2-5,-,TRBV9,TGTGCCAGCAGCGTAGGGTCAGATACGCAGGATGATGGCCAGTACTTC,CASSVGSDTQDDGQYF
-,15,TRBJ1-2,-,TRBV7-6,TGTGCCAGCAGCTTGACAAGCGGCGCCGACCATGACTATACCTTC,CASSLTSGADHDYTF
-,12,TRBJ2-3,-,TRBV9,-,CASSVGSGTLYF
-,16,TRBJ2-1,-,TRBV14,TGTGCCAGCAGCCAAGAGTCCCGGGGCGAATACGATCAGCAGTTCTTC,CASSQESRGEYDQQFF
-,15,TRBJ2-3,-,TRBV9,TGTGCCAGCAGCGTAGGGGCAGATACCCCGTATTTTCAGTATTTT,CASSVGADTPYFQYF
many,15,TRBJ2-3,-,TRBV7-6,TGTGCCAGCAGCTCAGAGGGAGTGAGGACAGATACGCAGTATTTT,CASSSEGVRTDTQYF
-,15,TRBJ2-3,-,TRBV7-8,TGTGCCAGCAGCTTAGCGGGCGGTCCCGATACGACCCATTACTTC,CASSLAGGPDTTHYF
-,14,TRBJ1-2,-,TRBV5-4,TGTGCCAGCAGCTTTACTAGCGAGGGCTATGGCTACACCTTC,CASSFTSEGYGYTF
many,15,TRBJ1-1,-,TRBV4-3,TGCGCCAGCAGCCAAGAAGCATCACATTGGACTGAAGCTTTCTTT,CASSQEASHWTEAFF